This T cell receptor (beta chain) was documented in a study of shared clonotypes between healthy human individuals. This clone was counted a few times. Looked up from germline, CDR1 is SGHAT and CDR2 is FQDESV (reference sequence). This CDR3 comprises 18 residues. Trimming cost V 5 bases and J 3 bases; bases outside gene matches: 14. Data came from immunoSEQ multiplex PCR; TCRdb stores just in-frame clones and leaves some out. The sample contains approximately 1,000,000 clones, about 72% of which appear only once. Material: memory CD4+ T cells from PBMCs. The subset denotes: CD45RA-negative fraction. The chain recombines TRBV11-1 with TRBJ2-3, with 10 nucleotides matching TRBD2. This clonotype originated in a man aged 18 to 29 in good health. Some clones in this sample may be carry-over from other donors' samples. In nucleotides, the CDR3 is TGTGCCAGCAGCCCAAAGAGGTCTAGCGGGAGTACTACAGATACGCAGTATTTT. Protein sequence: CASSPKRSSGSTTDTQYF.